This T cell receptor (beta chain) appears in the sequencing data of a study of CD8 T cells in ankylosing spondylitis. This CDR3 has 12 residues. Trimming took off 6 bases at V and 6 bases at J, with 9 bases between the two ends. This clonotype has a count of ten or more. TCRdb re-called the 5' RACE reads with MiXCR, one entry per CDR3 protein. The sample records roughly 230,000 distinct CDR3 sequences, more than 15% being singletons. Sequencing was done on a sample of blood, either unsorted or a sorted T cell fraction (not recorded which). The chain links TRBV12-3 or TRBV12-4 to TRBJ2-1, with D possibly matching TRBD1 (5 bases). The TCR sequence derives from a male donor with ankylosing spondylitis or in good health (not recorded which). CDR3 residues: CASSPDSNEQFF. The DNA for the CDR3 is TGTGCCAGCAGCCCAGACAGCAATGAGCAGTTCTTC.